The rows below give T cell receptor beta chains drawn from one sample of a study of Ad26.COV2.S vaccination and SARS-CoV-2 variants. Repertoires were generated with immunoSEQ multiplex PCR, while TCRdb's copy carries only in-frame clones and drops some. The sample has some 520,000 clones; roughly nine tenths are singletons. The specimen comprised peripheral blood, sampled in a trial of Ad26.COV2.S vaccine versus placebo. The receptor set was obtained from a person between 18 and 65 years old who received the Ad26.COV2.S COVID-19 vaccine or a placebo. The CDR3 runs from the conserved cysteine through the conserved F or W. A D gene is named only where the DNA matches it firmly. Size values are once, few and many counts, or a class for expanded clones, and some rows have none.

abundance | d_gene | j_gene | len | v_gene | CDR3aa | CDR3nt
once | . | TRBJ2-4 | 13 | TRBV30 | CAWSVWNKNIQYF | TGTGCCTGGAGTGTATGGAATAAAAACATTCAGTACTTC
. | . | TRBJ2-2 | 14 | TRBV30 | CASPGLTNTGELFF | TGTGCCTCACCAGGACTCACGAACACCGGGGAGCTGTTTTTT
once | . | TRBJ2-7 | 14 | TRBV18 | CASSGLGGGYEQYF | TGTGCCAGCTCAGGGCTCGGGGGAGGCTACGAGCAGTACTTC
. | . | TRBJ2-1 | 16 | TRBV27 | CASSPLWGPGYNEQFF | TGTGCCAGCAGTCCCCTCTGGGGGCCGGGGTACAATGAGCAGTTCTTC
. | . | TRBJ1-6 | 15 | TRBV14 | CASSQSPLGYSPLHF | TGTGCCAGCAGCCAAAGTCCACTAGGGTATTCACCCCTCCACTTT
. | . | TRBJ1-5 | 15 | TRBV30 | CAWSVWGLGWQPQHF | TGTGCCTGGAGTGTATGGGGTCTCGGCTGGCAGCCCCAGCATTTT
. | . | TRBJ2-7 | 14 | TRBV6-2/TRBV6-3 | CASSAPGRAYEQYF | TGTGCCAGCAGTGCGCCGGGACGAGCTTACGAGCAGTACTTC
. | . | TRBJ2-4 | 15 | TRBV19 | CASSSTRVIKNIQYF | TGTGCCAGTAGTAGTACGCGCGTAATCAAAAACATTCAGTACTTC
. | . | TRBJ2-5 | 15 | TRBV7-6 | CASSPNPGPHETQYF | TGTGCCAGCAGCCCCAATCCGGGTCCGCACGAGACCCAGTACTTC
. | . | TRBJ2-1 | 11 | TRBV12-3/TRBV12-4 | CASSPGGGQFF | TGTGCCAGCAGCCCAGGCGGAGGGCAGTTCTTC
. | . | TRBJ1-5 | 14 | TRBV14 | CASSQAGGAQPQHF | TGTGCCAGCAGCCAAGCAGGAGGAGCTCAGCCCCAGCATTTT
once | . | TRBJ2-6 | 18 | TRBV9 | CASSVGAGKSSGANVLTF | TGTGCCAGCAGCGTAGGGGCAGGGAAGAGCTCTGGGGCCAACGTCCTGACTTTC
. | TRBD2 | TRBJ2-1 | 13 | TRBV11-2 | CASSLGLAGVSFF | TGTGCCAGCAGCTTAGGACTAGCGGGGGTATCGTTCTTC
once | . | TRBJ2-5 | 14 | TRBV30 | CAWSVGRDQETQYF | TGTGCCTGGAGTGTGGGTCGGGACCAAGAGACCCAGTACTTC
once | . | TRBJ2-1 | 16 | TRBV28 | CASSLPLEEFSNEQFF | TGTGCCAGCAGTTTACCCCTGGAGGAGTTTTCGAATGAGCAGTTCTTC